The T cell receptor (beta chain) described here comes from a study (dated by TCRdb to between 2014 and 2017). Context from the whole study: Whether tumor-infiltrating Tregs in breast cancer are recruited from blood Tregs or converted in situ from other CD4+ T cell subsets was tested.

CDR1 and CDR2 are drawn from the germline V gene: SGHRS, YFSETQ. V loses 4 bases at its end and J loses 2 bases; junction bases beyond the gene matches: 12. There are 19 amino acids in the CDR3, from cysteine to phenylalanine inclusive. The read is trimmed to its CDR3 DNA, 57 bases read in frame from base 1. CD4+CD25+CD127-/low cells were isolated as Tregs. Tregs, naive and memory CD4+ T cells from tumor, blood and ipsilateral draining lymph nodes of a few breast cancer patients underwent full-length TCR alpha and beta sequencing. Ficoll density gradient centrifugation was used to isolate mononuclear cells from lymph nodes or from under 55 ml of peripheral blood. Sorted cell populations were confirmed by FACS to exceed 90% purity. Full-length TCR variable regions were amplified by 5' RACE PCR with constant-region reverse primers, followed by semi-nested PCR with Nested Universal Primer A. Using the ReliaPrep RNA Cell Miniprep System, total RNA was extracted, and the SMARTer RACE 5'/3' Kit was then used to reverse transcribe the RNA into 5'RACE-ready cDNA. Multiplex adaptors were used to barcode the full-length TCR alpha and beta libraries, which were then sequenced on an Illumina MiSeq. Concerning the study's data processing: For each of nine subset-tissue groups, sequencing data from the five patients were pooled, and the groups were compared by unsupervised clustering of TCR gene usage. The Morisita-Horn index was used to calculate repertoire similarity, with shared sequences weighted according to their contribution to each repertoire. TCRdb reanalyzed the raw reads on its own, using fastp at Q25 for trimming and MiXCR for clone calling, and kept in-frame beta chains. Each record represents a unique CDR3 protein, reported with the most common genes and DNA among its rows. Clone size and V and J calls follow TCRdb, not the original study. The sample data list approximately 40,000 distinct CDR3 sequences, and roughly a fifth of these were observed just once. The ten most abundant clones make up about 4% of the sample.

Beyond this particular receptor, the publication reports: Validation in the larger cohort was restricted to a single TCR beta V-J rearrangement rather than whole repertoires. Tumor-infiltrating Treg TCR alpha and beta sequences overlapped most with tumor naive CD4+ T cells, then with blood naive CD4+ T cells. Tumor memory CD4+ T cell TCR gene usage clustered with blood and lymph node memory CD4+ cells and lymph node naive CD4+ cells.

To note about this clonotype: This clone's antigen is unknown. It has no much larger one-base neighbor in the sample; base qualities were not kept.

The receptor's source is a female donor with breast cancer. The sequenced material came from Tregs sorted from blood. Rearrangement joined TRBV5-1 to TRBJ2-1; TRBD2 matches 13 bases in the middle. The CDR3 amino acid sequence is: CASSHRTSGSWATYNEQFF. The nucleotide sequence is given as TGCGCCAGCAGCCACAGGACTAGCGGGAGTTGGGCGACCTACAATGAGCAGTTCTTC.